This note documents a single TCR beta chain sequence. Its antigen is still unknown. Libraries were prepared by immunoSEQ multiplex PCR; TCRdb keeps only in-frame clonotypes and omits some of them. Of about 58,000 clones listed, around 93% were seen once; the top ten hold 3.8%. This sample was included in a study of OX40 agonist ivuxolimab in advanced cancers. Across the study: Ivuxolimab was delivered to patients intravenously every 2 weeks at doses spanning 0.01 to 10 mg/kg. The mean age was approximately 60 years, ranging from 23 to 79, with 80% to 85% of participants male. Study-wide findings and caveats: Relatively little clonal expansion, among the lowest observed, appeared in partial responders at 0.1-3.0 mg/kg. Still undetermined is the antigen specificity of the expanded peripheral T cells.

Sequenced here: CD4+ or CD8+ T cells sorted from blood, sampled in a trial of the OX40 agonist ivuxolimab. This receptor was obtained from an adult with an advanced solid tumor such as melanoma, head and neck, liver or kidney cancer.

The chain's CDR3 is CASRLGQGAIEAFF. In nucleotides, the CDR3 is TGTGCCAGCAGACTCGGACAGGGGGCGATTGAAGCTTTCTTT. This sequence joins TRBV5-5 and TRBJ1-1, with 11 bases lining up with TRBD1. The CDR3 has 14 amino acids. With 5 bases clipped from V and 7 bases from J, the junction kept 7 bases outside the gene matches. The V gene's germline CDR1 is SGHKS and CDR2 YYEKEE (reference sequence).